This T cell receptor beta chain came from a study of blood T cell repertoires in COVID-19. The CDR3 runs 16 residues. J lost 6 bases, V lost 1 base, and 6 bases had no gene match. Germline V gene lookup returns CDR1 MDHEN and CDR2 SYDVKM. Clones were read by immunoSEQ multiplex PCR, and TCRdb kept only the in-frame ones, dropping some. The sample comprises 150,000 to 200,000 clones, around 79% of which are singletons, and about 18% rests with the top ten. The sequenced material came from peripheral blood. This rearrangement joins TRBV28 to TRBJ2-3; 11 positions agree with TRBD1. This receptor was obtained from a man aged 55-75 years with active or convalescent COVID-19. CDR3 sequence: CASSLLGQGVLDTQYF. In DNA, the CDR3 is TGTGCCAGCAGTTTATTGGGACAGGGGGTACTGGATACGCAGTATTTT.